These 2 T cell receptor beta chains originate from one sample sequenced in a study of T-cell reconstitution after alpha-beta-depleted transplantation in children. This sample's TCRbeta library carried unique molecular identifier barcodes. TCRdb independently ran MiXCR on the PCR reads; one entry per CDR3 protein. The sample has roughly 98,000 distinct CDR3 sequences; 15% to 19% are singletons. This sample comprised PBMCs, mostly from graft donor cells, obtained 180 days after TCRalphabeta/CD19-depleted stem cell transplant. These receptors all come from a male patient aged 2-15 years who had a stem cell transplant for acute lymphoblastic leukemia, so the T cells may come from the graft donor.

This clonotype was counted only a few times. The chain employs TRBV5-4 and TRBJ1-2; D gene uncertain. The CDR3 spans 17 residues. The V end was cut by 0 bases, the J end by 3 bases, with 18 bases between. The germline CDR1 and CDR2 sequences are SGHNT and YYREEE (reference sequence). This CDR3 is CASSLERGKLKDYGYTF. The CDR3 nucleotides read TGTGCCAGCAGCTTGGAACGCGGTAAACTAAAGGACTATGGCTACACCTTC.

The chain uses TRBV7-2 and TRBJ1-6, with unresolved D. The CDR3 has 13 amino acids. Germline V gene data show CDR1 as SGHTA and CDR2 as FQGNSA. V was shortened by 5 bases and J by 4 bases, with 6 bases between the two germline ends. CDR3 region: CASSPLYNSPLHF. DNA of the CDR3: TGTGCCAGCAGCCCCCTGTATAATTCACCCCTCCACTTT.